The clone carrying this T cell receptor (beta chain) turned up a few times. The antigen is undetermined. Each donor's blood draw was around 9.2 milliliters of peripheral blood. The sample is drawn from a study of blood T cells in healthy people across ages. Whole-study findings and limits: Long-lived donors had more naive CD4+ cells and higher diversity than aged donors.

Next came a second PCR, run for about 6 to 11 cycles, which used a sample-barcoded 5' primer along with a J-beta primer mix. Paired-end reads containing CDR3 totaled no fewer than 3 million for each sample. TCRdb re-called the 5' RACE reads with MiXCR, one entry per CDR3 protein. This sample yields over a million distinct CDR3 sequences, of which about 42% are seen a single time; about 4% belongs to the top ten. Unmatched junction bases numbered 9, after V lost 10 bases and J lost 7 bases. This CDR3 spans 13 amino acids. Germline CDR1 and CDR2: MNHEY and SVGEGT. The specimen sequenced was blood. The chain couples TRBV6-2 or TRBV6-3 to TRBJ2-3; TRBD2 agrees at 9 bases. This receptor was taken from a woman younger than 30 in good health. CDR3 nucleotide sequence: TGTGCCAATTACGGGACTAGCATTCATACGCAGTATTTT. Protein sequence: CANYGTSIHTQYF.